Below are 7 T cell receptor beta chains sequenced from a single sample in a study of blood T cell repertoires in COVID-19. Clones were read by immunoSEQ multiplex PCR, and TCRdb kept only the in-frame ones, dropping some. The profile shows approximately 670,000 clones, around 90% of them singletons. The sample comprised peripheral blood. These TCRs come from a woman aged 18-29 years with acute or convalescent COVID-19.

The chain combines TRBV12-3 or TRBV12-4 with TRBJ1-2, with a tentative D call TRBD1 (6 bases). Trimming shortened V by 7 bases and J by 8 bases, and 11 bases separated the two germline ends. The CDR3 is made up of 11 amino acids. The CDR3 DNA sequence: TGTGCCAGCACCCTCGGGACAGGCTACACCTTC. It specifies CASTLGTGYTF.

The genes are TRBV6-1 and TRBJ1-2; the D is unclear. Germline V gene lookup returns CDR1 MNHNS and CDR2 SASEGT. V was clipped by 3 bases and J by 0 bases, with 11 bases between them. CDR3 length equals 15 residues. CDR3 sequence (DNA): TGTGCCAGCAGTGATTGGGAGAAAACTAACTATGGCTACACCTTC. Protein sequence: CASSDWEKTNYGYTF.

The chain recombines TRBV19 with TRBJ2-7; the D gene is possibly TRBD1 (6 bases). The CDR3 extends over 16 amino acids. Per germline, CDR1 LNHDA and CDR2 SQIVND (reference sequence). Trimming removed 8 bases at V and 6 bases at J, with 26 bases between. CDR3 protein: CASSGYKGQMSFEQYF. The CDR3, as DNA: TGTGCCAGTTCGGGGTACAAAGGACAGATGTCTTTCGAGCAGTACTTC.

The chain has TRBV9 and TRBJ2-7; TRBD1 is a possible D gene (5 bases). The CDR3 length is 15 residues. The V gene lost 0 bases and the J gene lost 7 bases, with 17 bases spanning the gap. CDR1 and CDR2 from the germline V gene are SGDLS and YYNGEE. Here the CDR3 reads CASSVAGPEKGEQYF. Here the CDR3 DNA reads TGTGCCAGCAGCGTAGCTGGGCCCGAAAAGGGGGAGCAGTACTTC.

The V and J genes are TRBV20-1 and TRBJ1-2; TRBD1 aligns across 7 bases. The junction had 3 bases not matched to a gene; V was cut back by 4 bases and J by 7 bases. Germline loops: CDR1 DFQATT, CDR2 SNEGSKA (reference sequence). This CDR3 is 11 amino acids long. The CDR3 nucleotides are TGCAGTGCTACTGGGACAGTTGGCTACACCTTC. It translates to CSATGTVGYTF.

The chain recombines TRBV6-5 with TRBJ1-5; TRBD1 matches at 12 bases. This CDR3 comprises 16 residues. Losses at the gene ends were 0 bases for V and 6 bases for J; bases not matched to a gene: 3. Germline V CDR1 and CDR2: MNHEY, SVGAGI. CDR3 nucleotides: TGTGCCAGCAGTTACTCGACGGGACAGGGGGCTCAGCCCCAGCATTTT. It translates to CASSYSTGQGAQPQHF.

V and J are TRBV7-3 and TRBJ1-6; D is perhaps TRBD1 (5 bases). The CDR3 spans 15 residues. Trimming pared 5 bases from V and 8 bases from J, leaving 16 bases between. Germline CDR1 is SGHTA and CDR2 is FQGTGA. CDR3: CASSLYGGGDSPLHF. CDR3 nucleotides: TGTGCCAGCAGCCTTTACGGGGGTGGGGATTCACCCCTCCACTTT.